The T cell receptor beta chain under discussion was sequenced for a study of T cell repertoires in cytomegalovirus infection. About the study: TCR beta signatures that were public indicated CMV infection and matching HLA type.

One entry per CDR3 protein results from TCRdb running MiXCR on the reads. This sample has about half a million distinct CDR3 sequences, with 30% to 40% found just once. Study results and limitations: Ex vivo, HLA-C-restricted CMV-specific TCR beta clonotypes prevailed over the rest of the response.

The table lists this clonotype with many counts. Antigen specificity is unknown. Germline lookup yields CDR1 SGHTA and CDR2 FQGNSA. Between the trimmed V and J ends, which lost 5 bases and 6 bases, there was a span of 20 bases. CDR3 length: 15 amino acids. This receptor was identified in a human donor in good health (CMV status not recorded). Some clones in this sample may be carry-over from other donors' samples. Sequencing was performed on cultured PBMCs, taken from culture after CMV antigen stimulation. The V call is TRBV7-2, the J call TRBJ2-7; either TRBD1 or TRBD2 may supply D (5 bases each). The DNA for the CDR3 is TGTGCCAGCAGCGTTCAGCAGGGTCTAGCAGCCGAGCAGTACTTC. Encoded protein: CASSVQQGLAAEQYF.